This T cell receptor (beta chain) comes out of a study of tumor-infiltrating lymphocytes in localized non-small cell lung cancer. Study-level background: Several tumor histologies, both smoking statuses, and some post-neoadjuvant chemotherapy samples were included.

Points from the study as a whole: Different pieces of the same tissue went to different assays, confounding technical variation with intratumor heterogeneity. Not all patients were TCR sequenced, owing to tissue quantity.

The CDR3 covers 12 residues. Trimming stripped 3 bases from V and 4 bases from J, with 5 bases between. Germline V gene data show CDR1 as SGHTA and CDR2 as FQGNSA. Concerning this clone itself: Its specificity is not known.

Repertoires were generated with immunoSEQ multiplex PCR, while TCRdb's copy carries only in-frame clones and drops some. The repertoire has about 14,000 clones, roughly 81% of them found once; the top ten carry roughly 2.7%. The sequenced material came from lung tumor tissue. The chain has TRBV7-2 and TRBJ2-3; D gene uncertain. This receptor was taken from a human donor with non-small cell lung cancer. The CDR3 coding sequence is TGTGCCAGCAGCTTCCTGGCAGATACGCAGTATTTT. It codes for CASSFLADTQYF. The variable domain in full, completed from reference TRBV7-2 and TRBJ2-3, reads GAGVSQSPSNKVTEKGKDVELRCDPISGHTALYWYRQSLGQGLEFLIYFQGNSAPDKSGLPSDRFSAERTGGSVSTLTIQRTQQEDSAVYLCASSFLADTQYFGPGTRLTVL.